One sample yielded the 2 T cell receptor beta chains listed below, sequenced in a study of T cell responses to AZD1222 COVID-19 vaccine. The method was immunoSEQ multiplex PCR; TCRdb's version includes in-frame clones alone and lacks a portion of them. The sample consists of about 96,000 clones, about nine tenths of them appearing once. The starting material was peripheral blood, obtained on day 0 of AZD1222 vaccination. These receptors came from an adult in good health.

The genes are TRBV19 and TRBJ1-2; D perhaps matches TRBD1 (5 bases). The CDR3 covers 14 residues. V lost 3 bases to trimming and J lost 2 bases, with 10 bases between them. Germline CDR1 and CDR2: LNHDA and SQIVND (reference sequence). CDR3 region: CASSINGDNYGYTF. In DNA, the CDR3 is TGTGCCAGTAGTATCAATGGGGACAACTATGGCTACACCTTC.

The chain recombines TRBV7-2 with TRBJ1-3; D not certain. The CDR3 spans 16 residues. The germline gives CDR1 SGHTA, CDR2 FQGNSA. Trimming removed 1 base at V and 0 bases at J, with 10 bases between. The CDR3 reads CASSLGPHLSGNTIYF. In nucleotides, the CDR3 is TGTGCCAGCAGCTTAGGGCCACATCTCTCTGGAAACACCATATATTTT.